Each of the 2 T cell receptor beta chains below was sequenced from the same sample in a study of T cells after yellow fever vaccination. TCRdb reanalysed the 5' RACE reads using MiXCR and keeps one entry per CDR3 protein. This sample has 300,000 to 400,000 distinct CDR3 sequences; 8% to 10% occur once, and the top ten carry more than 15%. The sample in question was PBMCs, obtained on the day of the first yellow fever vaccination. The receptor set was obtained from a man younger than 35 who received the YFV17D yellow fever vaccine.

This clonotype was observed at least ten times. The rearrangement joins TRBV5-6 to TRBJ1-1, with D possibly TRBD1 on 5 matching bases. The CDR3 has 13 amino acids. Germline-derived CDR1 and CDR2 are SGHDT and YYEEEE. V was clipped by 5 bases and J by 1 base, with 9 bases between them. CDR3 sequence reads: CASRLQENTEAFF. The CDR3 DNA reads TGTGCCAGCAGATTACAGGAGAACACTGAAGCTTTCTTT.

This sequence joins TRBV20-1 and TRBJ1-2; a weak D match, TRBD1 (5 bases). The CDR3 has 12 residues. The germline V gene has CDR1 DFQATT and CDR2 SNEGSKA (reference sequence). The CDR3 DNA reads TGCAGCATACCCGGGACTGGCTATGGCTACACCTTC. Translating gives CSIPGTGYGYTF.